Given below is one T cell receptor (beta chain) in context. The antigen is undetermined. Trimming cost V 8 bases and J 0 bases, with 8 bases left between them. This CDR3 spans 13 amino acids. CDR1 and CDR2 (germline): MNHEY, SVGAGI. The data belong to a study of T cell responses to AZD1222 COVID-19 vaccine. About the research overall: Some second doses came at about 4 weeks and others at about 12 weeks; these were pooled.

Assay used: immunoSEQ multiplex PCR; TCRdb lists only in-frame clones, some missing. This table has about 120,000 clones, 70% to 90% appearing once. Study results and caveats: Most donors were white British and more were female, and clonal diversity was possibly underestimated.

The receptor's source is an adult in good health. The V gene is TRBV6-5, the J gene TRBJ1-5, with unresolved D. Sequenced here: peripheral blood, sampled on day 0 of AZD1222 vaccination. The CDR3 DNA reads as TGTGCCAGCTGGGTAAATAGCAATCAGCCCCAGCATTTT. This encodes CASWVNSNQPQHF.